These 21 T cell receptor beta chains were all obtained from the same sample, sequenced in a study of vaccination and CD4 T cells after COVID-19. Treatment defined: roughly 11-day PBMC culture with coronavirus spike peptide pools or control peptides (ViraFEST assay). The unexposed donor provided CD4+ T cells, which were taken before the COVID-19 pandemic (2011-2018). Their antigens remain unidentified. Sequencing of cultured CD4+ T cell DNA used the Oncomine TCR Beta short-read assay. In TCRdb, the PCR reads were re-called with MiXCR into one record per CDR3 protein. The sample comprises 4,900 or so distinct CDR3 sequences, roughly 28% of which are singletons, and about 30% rests with the top ten. Sequenced sample: CD4+ T cells from blood, cultured in vitro. The receptors come from a human donor in good health.

This clonotype is medium-sized (0.01 to 0.1%) in the sample. The chain combines TRBV5-1 with TRBJ1-6, with D possibly TRBD1 on 6 matching bases. Germline-derived CDR1 and CDR2 are SGHRS and YFSETQ. The CDR3 contains 13 residues. Between the trimmed V and J ends, which lost 2 bases and 7 bases, there was a span of 7 bases. The CDR3 DNA reads as TGCGCCAGCAGCTTCAGGGGCAATTCACCCCTCCACTTT. Residues: CASSFRGNSPLHF.

V and J are TRBV10-3 and TRBJ1-1; D ambiguous. The germline gives CDR1 ENHRY, CDR2 SYGVKD. V lost 6 bases and J 1 base, leaving 12 bases between the germline ends. This CDR3 has 14 amino acids. CDR3 residues: CAIRRTEQNTEAFF. The CDR3 nucleotides read TGTGCCATCAGACGGACCGAGCAGAACACTGAAGCTTTCTTT.

The J gene is TRBJ2-5, the V gene TRBV5-8; possibly TRBD2 for D (7 bases). The CDR3 has 15 amino acids. CDR1 is SGHTS, CDR2 YDEGEE, per germline. V shed 3 bases and J shed 5 bases, with 17 bases lying between them. CDR3 region: CASSSAGASGETQYF. In nucleotides, the CDR3 is TGTGCCAGCAGCTCCGCGGGGGCGAGTGGGGAGACCCAGTACTTC.

The rearrangement joins TRBV6-5 to TRBJ1-1; D call uncertain. In germline, CDR1 is MNHEY, CDR2 SVGAGI. Trimming stripped 4 bases from V and 0 bases from J, with 9 bases between. The CDR3 is 14 amino acids. The CDR3 region is CASSFQTLNTEAFF. CDR3 sequence (DNA): TGTGCCAGCAGTTTTCAGACCTTGAACACTGAAGCTTTCTTT.

The J gene is TRBJ1-2, the V gene TRBV12-5, with TRBD1 matching 10 bases. The CDR3 spans 17 residues. V lost 7 bases to trimming and J lost 7 bases; unmatched junction nucleotides: 18. CDR1 and CDR2 from the germline V gene are LGHNT and FRNRAP. Here the CDR3 reads CASVHPGTGVGWGGYTF. The CDR3 region has the DNA TGTGCTAGTGTCCATCCAGGGACAGGGGTTGGGTGGGGTGGCTACACCTTC.

The chain couples TRBV5-8 to TRBJ1-5; D remains unclear. V lost 0 bases and J lost 4, with 5 bases in between. Per germline, CDR1 SGHTS and CDR2 YDEGEE. This CDR3 contains 13 residues. The CDR3 DNA reads as TGTGCCAGCAGCTTGGAGGCAAATCAGCCCCAGCATTTT. It is translated as CASSLEANQPQHF.

V gene TRBV7-9 combines with J gene TRBJ2-7; 10 nucleotides agree with TRBD1. The trim removed 0 bases at V and 6 bases at J, leaving 5 bases unmatched. CDR1 and CDR2 (germline): SEHNR, FQNEAQ (reference sequence). This CDR3 is 15 amino acids long. The CDR3 here is CASSLASGQGSEQYF. CDR3 sequence (DNA): TGTGCCAGCAGCTTAGCGTCGGGACAGGGGTCCGAGCAGTACTTC.

This sequence joins TRBV20-1 and TRBJ2-3; 8 bases fit TRBD1. The CDR3 runs to 17 residues. Germline V gene lookup returns CDR1 DFQATT and CDR2 SNEGSKA (reference sequence). V was clipped by 0 bases and J by 4 bases; unmatched bases: 12. The CDR3 here is CSARDQSPTGVPDTQYF. In nucleotides, the CDR3 is TGCAGTGCTAGAGACCAATCGCCGACAGGGGTCCCAGATACGCAGTATTTT.

The chain employs TRBV7-3 and TRBJ2-2; no firm D call. The CDR3 consists of 15 residues. V was pared by 5 bases and J by 6 bases, with 16 bases between. Germline V gene lookup returns CDR1 SGHTA and CDR2 FQGTGA. The chain's CDR3 is CASSNGPNIPGELFF. The CDR3 nucleotides are TGTGCCAGCAGCAATGGTCCCAATATCCCCGGGGAGCTGTTTTTT.

This chain connects TRBV19 to TRBJ1-5, with D unclear. Germline CDR1 reads LNHDA; CDR2 reads SQIVND (reference sequence). The CDR3 covers 15 residues. V was shortened by 1 base and J by 0 bases, with 7 bases between the two germline ends. The CDR3, as DNA: TGTGCCAGTAGTATAGGGGGTTATAGCAATCAGCCCCAGCATTTT. It encodes CASSIGGYSNQPQHF.

This clonotype came up a few times. This sequence joins TRBV7-2 and TRBJ1-5; a weak D match, TRBD1 (6 bases). The V end was cut by 6 bases, the J end by 6 bases, with 15 bases between. The CDR3 totals 14 residues. Germline V gene data show CDR1 as SGHTA and CDR2 as FQGNSA. The CDR3 protein is CASRSGVVGQPQHF. CDR3 nucleotide sequence: TGTGCCAGCAGATCAGGGGTTGTGGGTCAGCCCCAGCATTTT.

The chain employs TRBV9 and TRBJ1-1; tentatively, D is TRBD1 (5 bases). The ends were cut back, 2 bases at V and 1 base at J, with 9 bases in the middle. Germline values: CDR1 SGDLS, CDR2 YYNGEE. This CDR3 comprises 14 residues. CDR3 in DNA: TGTGCCAGCAGCGTGAGGGGAGAGAACACTGAAGCTTTCTTT. Translating gives CASSVRGENTEAFF.

For the CDR3, the DNA is TGTGCCACATCCACCGGGACAGGGAACACCGGGGAGCTGTTTTTT. Its translation: CATSTGTGNTGELFF. The genes are TRBV19 and TRBJ2-2, with 8 nucleotides matching TRBD1. Looked up from germline, CDR1 is LNHDA and CDR2 is SQIVND (reference sequence). V was pared by 10 bases and J by 1 base, with 8 bases of the junction left unmatched. This CDR3 has 15 residues.

A word on this clonotype: A junction boundary mismatches the germline segment, possibly from a read error. The chain couples TRBV6-1 to TRBJ1-2; 9 bases match TRBD1. The CDR3 runs to 12 residues. The V gene's germline CDR1 is MNHNS and CDR2 SASEGT. DNA of the CDR3: TGTACCAGCAGTGACAGGGGGTATGGCTACACCTTC. It specifies CTSSDRGYGYTF.

This chain links TRBV10-1 with TRBJ1-1; tentatively, D is TRBD1 (5 bases). The CDR3 has 12 amino acids. The V gene's germline CDR1 is WNHNN and CDR2 SYGVQD (reference sequence). V lost 3 bases, J lost 6 bases, and 8 bases lay in between. CDR3 DNA: TGCGCCAGCAGTGACGGGACGTCTGAAGCTTTCTTT. It encodes CASSDGTSEAFF.

This clonotype is medium-sized within its sample. The rearrangement uses TRBV6-1 and TRBJ1-6; 8 bases match TRBD1. V lost 9 bases to trimming and J lost 7 bases; unmatched junction nucleotides: 5. Germline V gene lookup returns CDR1 MNHNS and CDR2 SASEGT. The CDR3 loop spans 13 amino acids. CDR3: CARGTGGNSPLHF. Here the CDR3 DNA reads TGTGCCAGGGGGACAGGTGGAAATTCACCCCTCCACTTT.

The rearrangement links TRBV6-1 to TRBJ2-7; 7 nucleotides line up with TRBD2. Germline CDR1 and CDR2: MNHNS and SASEGT. The V segment lost 4 bases and the J segment 6 bases; nucleotides outside the gene matches: 12. CDR3 length equals 15 residues. The CDR3 DNA is TGTGCCAGCAGTGGCGGGAGCCCGGGAGTTGGCGAGCAGTACTTC. It yields the protein CASSGGSPGVGEQYF.

This chain joins TRBV5-1 and TRBJ2-1, with D maybe TRBD1 (6 bases). The germline V gene encodes CDR1 SGHRS and CDR2 YFSETQ. The CDR3 has 15 amino acids. The ends were cut back, 7 bases at V and 5 bases at J, with 19 bases in the middle. The CDR3 coding sequence is TGCGCCAGCGATCTGGGCCACAGGGAAAACAATGAGCAGTTCTTC. It encodes CASDLGHRENNEQFF. The full variable domain, rest sourced from reference TRBV5-1 and TRBJ2-1, is KAGVTQTPRYLIKTRGQQVTLSCSPISGHRSVSWYQQTPGQGLQFLFEYFSETQRNKGNFPGRFSGRQFSNSRSEMNVSTLELGDSALYLCASDLGHRENNEQFFGPGTRLTVL.

The sample holds a few counts of this clonotype. The chain couples TRBV20-1 to TRBJ2-7; 8 bases are shared with TRBD1. The CDR3 contains 14 residues. Germline lookup yields CDR1 DFQATT and CDR2 SNEGSKA (reference sequence). The V segment lost 5 bases and the J segment 4 bases; nucleotides outside the gene matches: 10. The CDR3 DNA reads TGCAGTGCTTTTACGGACAGGGAGAATTACGAGCAGTACTTC. Translation gives CSAFTDRENYEQYF.

V usage is TRBV12-3 or TRBV12-4 and J usage is TRBJ1-6; possible D gene TRBD1, 5 bases. Trimming shortened V by 6 bases and J by 9 bases, and 9 bases separated the two germline ends. CDR3 length equals 12 residues. CDR3 sequence: CASSYGGSPLHF. DNA for the CDR3: TGTGCCAGCAGCTATGGGGGTTCACCCCTCCACTTT.

This clonotype is deemed medium-sized. The rearrangement joins TRBV20-1 to TRBJ2-2; TRBD2 is a possible D gene (5 bases). Looked up from germline, CDR1 is DFQATT and CDR2 is SNEGSKA (reference sequence). With 1 base removed from V and 0 bases from J, the gap between germline ends came to 9 bases. The CDR3 is made up of 15 amino acids. CDR3 in amino acids: CSARGWETNTGELFF. CDR3 DNA sequence: TGCAGTGCTAGAGGCTGGGAGACGAACACCGGGGAGCTGTTTTTT.